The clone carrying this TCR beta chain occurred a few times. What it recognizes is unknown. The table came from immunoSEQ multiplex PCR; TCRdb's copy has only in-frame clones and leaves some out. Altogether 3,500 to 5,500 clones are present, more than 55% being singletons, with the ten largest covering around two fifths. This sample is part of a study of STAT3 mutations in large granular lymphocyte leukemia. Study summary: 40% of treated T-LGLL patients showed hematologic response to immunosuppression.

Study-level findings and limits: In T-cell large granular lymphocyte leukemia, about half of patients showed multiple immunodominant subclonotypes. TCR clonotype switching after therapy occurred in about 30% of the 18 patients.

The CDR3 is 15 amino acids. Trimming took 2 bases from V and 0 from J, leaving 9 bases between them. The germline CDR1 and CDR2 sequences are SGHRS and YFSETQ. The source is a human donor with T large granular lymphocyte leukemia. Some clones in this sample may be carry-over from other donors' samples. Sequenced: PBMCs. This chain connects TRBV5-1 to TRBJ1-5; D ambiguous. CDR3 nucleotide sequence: TGCGCCAGCAGCTTATGGTGGAATAGCAATCAGCCCCAGCATTTT. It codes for CASSLWWNSNQPQHF.